This is a list of T cell receptor beta chains from one sample in a study of post-analysis software for immune sequencing data. Each CDR3 protein gets one entry after TCRdb re-called the PCR reads with MiXCR. The table records about 770,000 distinct CDR3 sequences, roughly 46% of them present only once. Sequencing input: blood. Receptors originate from a girl under 18 with multiple sclerosis. Each CDR3 is given with its conserved first and last residue. D genes are given only for firm matches. A row's size may be missing; if present it is once, few, many or a size class.

v_gene	len	abundance	d_gene	j_gene	CDR3nt	CDR3aa
TRBV7-2	15	.	.	TRBJ2-7	TGTGCCAGCAGCCTTGGGTGGGAGGTCTCCTACGAGCAGTACTTC	CASSLGWEVSYEQYF
TRBV11-2	12	.	TRBD2	TRBJ2-1	TGTGCCAGCAGCCCAGCGGGAGAGGAGCAGTTCTTC	CASSPAGEEQFF
TRBV24-1	13	.	.	TRBJ2-1	TGTGCCACCAAGAGTAGCTCCTACAATGAGCAGTTCTTC	CATKSSSYNEQFF
TRBV29-1	13	.	TRBD2	TRBJ2-7	TGCAGCGTAAGACTAGCGGGACCTTACGAGCAGTACTTC	CSVRLAGPYEQYF
TRBV12-5	15	.	TRBD1	TRBJ2-1	TGTGCTAGTGGTTTGTTGGGGACAGACAACAATGAGCAGTTCTTC	CASGLLGTDNNEQFF
TRBV5-1	16	.	TRBD1	TRBJ2-3	TGCGCCAGCAGCAACTCAGGACAGGTCTCAACAGATACGCAGTATTTT	CASSNSGQVSTDTQYF
TRBV29-1	14	.	TRBD1	TRBJ2-3	TGCAGCGTCGCGCGACAGGGTACCTCAGATACGCAGTATTTT	CSVARQGTSDTQYF
TRBV5-6	16	.	TRBD1	TRBJ2-5	TGTGCCAGCAGCTGGGGACAGGGTAGCATCCAAGAGACCCAGTACTTC	CASSWGQGSIQETQYF
TRBV9	16	few	.	TRBJ2-1	TGTGCCAGCAGCACCTACACAGGGAGCTCCTACAATGAGCAGTTCTTC	CASSTYTGSSYNEQFF
TRBV20-1	15	few	.	TRBJ2-1	TGCAGTGCTAGAGATGCGGCTGGCTCCTACAATGAGCAGTTCTTC	CSARDAAGSYNEQFF
TRBV24-1	17	.	TRBD2	TRBJ2-6	TGTGCCAAATTCCCGGGGAGGGTCCCCTCTGGGGCCAACGTCCTGACTTTC	CAKFPGRVPSGANVLTF
TRBV7-2	14	few	.	TRBJ2-7	TGTGCCAGCAGCTTAGTTTCCGAAGCCTACGAGCAGTACTTC	CASSLVSEAYEQYF
TRBV7-9	15	.	.	TRBJ2-5	TGTGCCAGCAGCCTAGGATCCGGGGGGCGAGAGACCCAGTACTTC	CASSLGSGGRETQYF
TRBV29-1	13	.	TRBD2	TRBJ2-7	TGCAGCGTTGTGTGGCGGGAGGGTTACGAGCAGTACTTC	CSVVWREGYEQYF
TRBV7-3	13	few	.	TRBJ2-1	TGTGCCAGCAGCTTAAACCGAGACAATGAGCAGTTCTTC	CASSLNRDNEQFF
TRBV15	14	few	.	TRBJ2-1	TGTGCCACCAGCAGAGATGGGGACGGCAATGAGCAGTTCTTC	CATSRDGDGNEQFF
TRBV29-1	14	many	TRBD2	TRBJ2-1	TGCAGCGTTGAGCTAGCGGGAGTCTACAATGAGCAGTTCTTC	CSVELAGVYNEQFF
TRBV15	15	.	TRBD1	TRBJ1-5	TGTGCCACCAGCAGATGGACAGGGGGTCTTCAGCCCCAGCATTTT	CATSRWTGGLQPQHF
TRBV20-1	13	.	.	TRBJ2-1	TGCAGTGCTAGAGATTTACTAACTATTGAGCAGTTCTTC	CSARDLLTIEQFF
TRBV6-5	13	.	.	TRBJ1-1	TGTGCCAGCAGTTACGGGTCCAACACTGAAGCTTTCTTT	CASSYGSNTEAFF
TRBV12-3/TRBV12-4	18	.	.	TRBJ2-5	TGTGCCAGCAGTTTTAGCCGGGACCCCTTTCTTGTTCAAGAGACCCAGTACTTC	CASSFSRDPFLVQETQYF
TRBV20-1	15	.	TRBD2	TRBJ2-3	TGCAGTGCCCCGGGGGCGACTAGCGGAGCAGATACGCAGTATTTT	CSAPGATSGADTQYF
TRBV29-1	15	few	.	TRBJ2-1	TGCAGCGTTGAAGGATTTGGGACCCCTGGGGGGGAGCAGTTCTTC	CSVEGFGTPGGEQFF
TRBV6-5	15	.	TRBD1	TRBJ2-7	TGTGCCAGCAGTCGACCGGGACAGGGCTACCACGAGCAGTACTTC	CASSRPGQGYHEQYF
TRBV12-3/TRBV12-4	15	.	.	TRBJ2-3	TGTGCCAGCAGTTTAGGTGGGGACAGCACAGATACGCAGTATTTT	CASSLGGDSTDTQYF
TRBV29-1	13	.	TRBD2	TRBJ2-7	TGCAGCGTTGAGACTAGCGGACCGTACGAGCAGTACTTC	CSVETSGPYEQYF
TRBV7-9	15	.	TRBD2	TRBJ2-1	TGTGCCAGCAGCTTAACTAGCGGGAGGTACAATGAGCAGTTCTTC	CASSLTSGRYNEQFF
TRBV20-1	11	.	.	TRBJ1-1	TGCAGTGCTATTAGGGTCACTGAAGCTTTCTTT	CSAIRVTEAFF
TRBV20-1	15	once	TRBD1	TRBJ1-4	TGCAGTGCTAGACGTCAGGGGGGGGATAATGAAAAACTGTTTTTT	CSARRQGGDNEKLFF
TRBV20-1	13	.	.	TRBJ2-7	TGCAGTGCTAGAGGGCAGGCCCTTTACGAGCAGTACTTC	CSARGQALYEQYF
TRBV4-1	16	few	.	TRBJ2-3	TGCGCCAGCAGCCAAGGGGATCTAGGAAGCACAGATACGCAGTATTTT	CASSQGDLGSTDTQYF
TRBV5-6	14	few	TRBD1	TRBJ2-7	TGTGCCAGCAGCCTGACAGGGGACTTCGGCGAGCAGTACTTC	CASSLTGDFGEQYF
TRBV20-1	15	.	TRBD1	TRBJ1-6	TGCAGTGCTAGACGGAGACAGGGGGATAATTCACCCCTCCACTTT	CSARRRQGDNSPLHF
TRBV29-1	13	few	.	TRBJ2-7	TGCAGCGTTGAAGCAGTAGGGTCCTACGAGCAGTACTTC	CSVEAVGSYEQYF
TRBV3-1	14	.	.	TRBJ2-1	TGTGCCAGCAGCCAAGATCAGGTTAGCAGTGAGCAGTTCTTC	CASSQDQVSSEQFF
TRBV6-2/TRBV6-3	18	.	.	TRBJ2-7	TGTGCCTGCAGTTACCCTCTGAAAAACAGGGAACCAACCTACGAGCAGTACTTC	CACSYPLKNREPTYEQYF
TRBV14	14	.	.	TRBJ1-2	TGTGCCAGCAGCCAAGGGTGGTCGGTCCATGGCTACACCTTC	CASSQGWSVHGYTF
TRBV7-2	17	.	TRBD1	TRBJ1-4	TGTGCCAGCAGCTTAGCCAGGGGGGTATTTGGGAATGAAAAACTGTTTTTT	CASSLARGVFGNEKLFF
TRBV4-3	15	.	TRBD1	TRBJ1-2	TGCGCCAGCAGCCAACGACAGGGGGCGAAAGGTGGCTACACCTTC	CASSQRQGAKGGYTF
TRBV7-2	20	.	TRBD2	TRBJ2-3	TGTGCCAGCAGCCCCTACTGGCTCGGGTCTAGCGGTCCCGAATCGTATACGCAGTATTTT	CASSPYWLGSSGPESYTQYF
TRBV7-3	15	.	TRBD1	TRBJ2-3	TGTGCCAGCAGCGCGTCGGGACAGTACACAGATACGCAGTATTTT	CASSASGQYTDTQYF
TRBV20-1	15	few	TRBD1	TRBJ1-2	TGCAGTGCTAGAGGGGACAGGGGACCCAGGGATGGCTACACCTTC	CSARGDRGPRDGYTF
TRBV20-1	12	.	.	TRBJ1-5	TGCAGTGCTAGAGATGGGGGGCAGCCCCAGCATTTT	CSARDGGQPQHF
TRBV20-1	14	.	TRBD2	TRBJ2-3	TGCAGTGCCAGGACTAGCGGGACGGCAGATACGCAGTATTTT	CSARTSGTADTQYF
TRBV24-1	16	few	TRBD1	TRBJ2-3	TGTGCCACCAGTGAGACCCGGGACAGGGACGCAGATACGCAGTATTTT	CATSETRDRDADTQYF
TRBV18	16	.	.	TRBJ2-5	TGTGCCAGCTCGCCGCAGAGAGGGGAGTACCAAGAGACCCAGTACTTC	CASSPQRGEYQETQYF
TRBV5-1	14	.	.	TRBJ2-7	TGCGCCAGCGGCTCCAGCATGGGGGCCTACGAGCAGTACTTC	CASGSSMGAYEQYF
TRBV4-2	15	.	.	TRBJ1-2	TGTGCCAGCAGCCAAGATAGTCCGGAAGACTATGGCTACACCTTC	CASSQDSPEDYGYTF
TRBV10-3	16	.	.	TRBJ2-7	TGTGCCATCAGTGAGACAGGACTTACACAGACCTACGAGCAGTACTTC	CAISETGLTQTYEQYF
TRBV21-1	15	.	.	TRBJ2-5	TGTGCCAGCAGCATGTGCGCCGGGAACCAAGAGACCCAGTACTTC	CASSMCAGNQETQYF
TRBV5-1	14	.	.	TRBJ1-2	TGCGCCAGCAGCTTGGATAGCGGGCTCTATGGCTACACCTTC	CASSLDSGLYGYTF
TRBV5-7	16	few	TRBD2	TRBJ2-3	TGTGCCAGCAGCTCCGACCCGGGACTAGCGCCAGATACGCAGTATTTT	CASSSDPGLAPDTQYF
TRBV6-1	15	few	TRBD2	TRBJ2-3	TGTGCCAGCAGTGCGGCGGGAGTCGGCACAGATACGCAGTATTTT	CASSAAGVGTDTQYF
TRBV24-1	16	.	TRBD2	TRBJ2-1	TGTGCCACCAGTGATCTAGCGGGAAAGGGTTACAATGAGCAGTTCTTC	CATSDLAGKGYNEQFF
TRBV24-1	16	many	.	TRBJ2-3	TGTGCCACCAGTGATCGATCCAGGGGATTAGGAGATACGCAGTATTTT	CATSDRSRGLGDTQYF
TRBV27	17	.	TRBD2	TRBJ2-7	TGTGCCAGCAGTTTATCCGGGACTAGCGGGAGGGCCGCCGAGCAGTACTTC	CASSLSGTSGRAAEQYF
TRBV27	15	few	.	TRBJ1-2	TGTGCCAGCAGTTTCTCTCCCCACCGGAGACATGGCTACACCTTC	CASSFSPHRRHGYTF
TRBV4-3	17	few	.	TRBJ2-4	TGCGCCAGCAGCCAAGGGGGACGGGCCATGACCAAAAACATTCAGTACTTC	CASSQGGRAMTKNIQYF